This entry concerns a single TCR beta chain. TCRdb processed the RT-PCR reads anew with MiXCR; each CDR3 protein has one entry. The sample holds around 160,000 distinct CDR3 sequences, 30% seen once. Trimming removed 3 bases from V and 3 bases from J, with 9 bases in between. Germline V gives CDR1 SNHLY, CDR2 FYNNEI. The CDR3 runs to 14 residues. This sample was included in a study of patients and donors after allogeneic stem cell transplantation. The chain uses TRBV2 and TRBJ2-4; no definite D call. Input material: blood, either unsorted or a sorted T cell fraction (not recorded which). This TCR derives from a human donor who was either an allogeneic HSCT recipient or a stem cell or donor lymphocyte infusion donor (not recorded which). It is not recorded whose cells these are; they may come from a transplant donor. CDR3 in DNA: TGTGCCAGCAGTGATGAACAATTCAAAAACATTCAGTACTTC. Residues: CASSDEQFKNIQYF.